The clone carrying this TCR beta chain was detected only a few times. Its antigen is as yet unknown. Sorted-subset replicate PCR reactions were performed with around 200 ng DNA, corresponding to tens of thousands of T cell genomes. This table comes from immunoSEQ multiplex PCR, and its TCRdb copy is limited to in-frame clones, with some not included. The repertoire has around 340,000 clones, about 70% of them found once; the top ten carry 8.5% to 12%. The data were taken from a study of shared clonotypes between healthy human individuals. Study-wide results and caveats: Memory subsets generally showed lower estimated richness than naive subsets. A handful of donors showed sharing of around 5% of naive CD4 clonotypes.

This CDR3 contains 13 residues. V lost 6 bases, J lost 5 bases, and 13 bases lay in between. Per germline, CDR1 LNHDA and CDR2 SQIVND (reference sequence). This chain uses TRBV19 with TRBJ1-1; maybe TRBD1 (5 bases). The source is a man aged 30 to 45 in good health. The sequencing sample was made of memory CD4+ T cells sorted from blood. The subset: CD45RA-negative fraction. The CDR3 region is CASRGGTLTEAFF. The DNA of the CDR3 is TGTGCCAGTAGGGGCGGGACCCTTACTGAAGCTTTCTTT.